Below, one T cell receptor beta chain is given with its context. The antigen remains undetermined. A read error may account for a junction end that differs from germline. Arm-PCR of CDR3 regions and iRepertoire HTBI primers were used to build TCR beta libraries. TCRdb processed the multiplex PCR reads anew with MiXCR; each CDR3 protein has one entry. This sample has nearly 350,000 distinct CDR3 sequences, with around 20% found just once. Time point noted: persistent/refractory GD, antithyroid drugs over 5 years with positive TRAb. From RNA extracted from PBMCs, the TCR library was made. This sample is drawn from a study of regulatory T cells in long-lasting Graves disease. Overall study findings and caveats: Having only a small sample size may have limited accuracy. Preferential use of TRBV28, TRBJ1-2 and TRBJ2-5 was seen in persistent disease. Relative to new patients (approximately 1,000), persistent patients exhibited greater sharing of public clonotypes (about 3,000). Persistent Graves' disease cases displayed lower TCR diversity than newly diagnosed ones.

The CDR3 contains 13 residues. Germline values: CDR1 SGHTA, CDR2 FQGNSA. The sequences come from peripheral blood mononuclear cells (PBMCs), collected when the disease was refractory, from a patient treated with antithyroid drugs. V is TRBV7-2 and J is TRBJ1-1; D is possibly TRBD1 (5 bases). This clonotype was obtained from a female donor with Graves disease. The CDR3 DNA is TGTGCCAGCAGCTTGGGGGGGTCCACTGAAGCTCTCTTT. Amino acid sequence: CASSLGGSTEALF.